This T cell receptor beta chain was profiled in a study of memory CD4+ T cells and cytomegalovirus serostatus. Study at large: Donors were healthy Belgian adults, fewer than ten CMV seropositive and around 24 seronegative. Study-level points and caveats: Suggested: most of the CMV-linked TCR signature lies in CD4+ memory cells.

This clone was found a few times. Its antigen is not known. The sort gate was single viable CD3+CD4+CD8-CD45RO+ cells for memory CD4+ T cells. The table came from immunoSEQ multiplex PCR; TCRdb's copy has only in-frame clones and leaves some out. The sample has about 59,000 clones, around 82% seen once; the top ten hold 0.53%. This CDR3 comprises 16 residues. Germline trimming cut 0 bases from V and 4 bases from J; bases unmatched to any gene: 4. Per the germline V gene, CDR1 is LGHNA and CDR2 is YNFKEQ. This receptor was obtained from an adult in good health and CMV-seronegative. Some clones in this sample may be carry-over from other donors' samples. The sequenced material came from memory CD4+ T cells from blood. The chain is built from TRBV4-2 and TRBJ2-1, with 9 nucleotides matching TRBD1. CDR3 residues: CASSQDRDRAYNEQFF. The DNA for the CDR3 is TGTGCCAGCAGCCAAGATCGGGACAGGGCGTACAATGAGCAGTTCTTC.